Below are 13 T cell receptor beta chains sequenced from a single sample in a study of untreated major depressive disorder. Study outcomes and limitations: Compared with controls, depressed patients showed more TRBV05-01 (Vbeta 5.1) usage in CD4+ T cells.

No antigen has been assigned to these receptors. Using immunoSEQ multiplex PCR, the repertoire was profiled, and TCRdb retains in-frame clones only, with some absent. The sample has 10,000 to 15,000 clones; around 90% are singletons. The specimen was CD4+ T cells from PBMCs. These receptors were obtained from a man younger than 40 with major depressive disorder.

This chain links TRBV23-1 with TRBJ1-2; D gene uncertain. TRBV23-1 is an ORF, and what it does is uncertain. Trimming shortened V by 4 bases and J by 9 bases, and 15 bases separated the two germline ends. The CDR3 has 13 amino acids. CDR3 region: CASSRGCLVSYTF. The CDR3 bases are TGCGCCAGCAGTCGCGGATGCCTTGTTAGCTACACCTTC.

The J gene is TRBJ1-1, the V gene TRBV29-1; 7 nucleotides line up with TRBD1. V trimming: 5 bases; J trimming: 1 base; junction bases outside the gene matches: 7. The CDR3 covers 14 residues. The V gene's germline CDR1 is SQVTM and CDR2 ANQGSEA. This CDR3 is CSVTQGMANTEAFF. The CDR3 region has the DNA TGCAGCGTTACACAGGGGATGGCGAACACTGAAGCTTTCTTT.

V usage is TRBV9 and J usage is TRBJ1-4; 7 bases are shared with TRBD1. CDR3 length: 13 residues. The germline gives CDR1 SGDLS, CDR2 YYNGEE. The V gene end was trimmed by 5 bases and the J gene end by 8 bases; junction bases not matched to a gene: 6. CDR3 sequence (DNA): TGTGCCAGCAGTAAGGGGGCGGAGGAAAAACTGTTTTTT. Its translation: CASSKGAEEKLFF.

This clone was observed a handful of times. CDR3 DNA: TGTGCCAGCAGGCTCTCGTGGGCCGCGGACGAGCAGTACTTC. This gives the protein CASRLSWAADEQYF. The chain carries TRBV4-2 and TRBJ2-7; D unresolved. Germline V gene sequence: CDR1 LGHNA, CDR2 YNFKEQ. V dropped 6 bases and J dropped 5 bases, with 17 bases sitting between them. The CDR3 contains 14 residues.

The chain joins TRBV19 to TRBJ1-4; possibly TRBD1 for D (5 bases). Trimming left V 9 bases short and J 4 bases short, with 12 bases between. This CDR3 contains 13 residues. Germline loops: CDR1 LNHDA, CDR2 SQIVND (reference sequence). CDR3 region: CASTGRINEKLFF. Here the CDR3 DNA reads TGTGCCAGCACGGGACGGATTAATGAAAAACTGTTTTTT.

This chain uses TRBV18 with TRBJ2-5; 9 positions match TRBD1. This CDR3 has 16 residues. The V segment lost 3 bases and the J segment 4 bases; nucleotides outside the gene matches: 9. Germline CDR1 and CDR2: KGHSH and LQKENI. The CDR3 region has the DNA TGTGCCAGCTCACCTCGCAGGACAGGGGACGGAGAGACCCAGTACTTC. This sequence encodes CASSPRRTGDGETQYF. Looking up the rest from reference TRBV18 and TRBJ2-5 gives the full variable domain: NAGVMQNPRHLVRRRGQEARLRCSPMKGHSHVYWYRQLPEEGLKFMVYLQKENIIDESGMPKERFSAEFPKEGPSILRIQQVVRGDSAAYFCASSPRRTGDGETQYFGPGTRLLVL.

J is TRBJ2-2 and V is TRBV6-1, with D perhaps matching TRBD1 (7 bases). Germline V CDR1 and CDR2: MNHNS, SASEGT. Between the trimmed V and J ends, which lost 6 bases and 3 bases, there was a span of 29 bases. The length of the CDR3 is 20 residues. The CDR3 region has the DNA TGTGCCAGCAGGGAAAGGAGGGACAGCAACGTCAAGCGGTACACCGGGGAGCTGTTTTTT. Its protein product is CASRERRDSNVKRYTGELFF.

This clone was seen once. V gene TRBV19 combines with J gene TRBJ2-7; no definite D call. The CDR3 runs to 12 residues. V was pared by 3 bases and J by 3 bases, with 6 bases between. Per germline, CDR1 LNHDA and CDR2 SQIVND (reference sequence). The CDR3 coding sequence is TGTGCCAGTAGTATGAGGTACTACGAGCAGTACTTC. Its protein product is CASSMRYYEQYF.

This chain uses TRBV6-5 with TRBJ1-6; 8 bases map to TRBD1. This CDR3 comprises 15 residues. Germline trimming cut 7 bases from V and 9 bases from J; bases unmatched to any gene: 11. The germline V gene encodes CDR1 MNHEY and CDR2 SVGAGI. The DNA of the CDR3 is TGTGCCAGCACCCCGAAGCTAACAGGGGGTTCACCCCTCCACTTT. Translating gives CASTPKLTGGSPLHF.

The chain has TRBV7-3 and TRBJ2-3, with D hard to call. Germline CDR1 reads SGHTA; CDR2 reads FQGTGA. Between the trimmed V and J ends, which lost 5 bases and 0 bases, there was a span of 9 bases. This CDR3 contains 14 residues. The CDR3 DNA reads as TGTGCCAGCAGCCTCTCAACTAGCACAGATACGCAGTATTTT. It translates to CASSLSTSTDTQYF.

The V gene is TRBV6-5, the J gene TRBJ2-1, with a weak D call TRBD2 (5 bases). The germline gives CDR1 MNHEY, CDR2 SVGAGI. Between the trimmed V and J ends, which lost 4 bases and 3 bases, there was a span of 13 bases. The CDR3 is 15 residues long. CDR3 amino acids: CASSSSAGHYNEQFF. DNA of the CDR3: TGTGCCAGCAGTTCATCTGCGGGCCACTACAATGAGCAGTTCTTC.

This chain links TRBV27 with TRBJ2-5; 11 bases match TRBD1. V dropped 5 bases and J dropped 5; count of bases not matched to a gene: 10. This CDR3 region has 16 residues. The germline gives CDR1 MNHEY, CDR2 SMNVEV (reference sequence). The CDR3 reads CASSPGTGGNGETQYF. As DNA, the CDR3 is TGTGCCAGCAGTCCCGGGACAGGGGGGAATGGGGAGACCCAGTACTTC.

This clone was observed a few times. The genes are TRBV5-1 and TRBJ2-5; D perhaps matches TRBD1 (6 bases). The germline CDR1 and CDR2 sequences are SGHRS and YFSETQ. The CDR3 has 13 residues. V dropped 2 bases and J dropped 4 bases, with 9 bases sitting between them. CDR3 bases: TGCGCCAGCAGCTTAACAGGGCCAGAGACCCAGTACTTC. Protein sequence: CASSLTGPETQYF.